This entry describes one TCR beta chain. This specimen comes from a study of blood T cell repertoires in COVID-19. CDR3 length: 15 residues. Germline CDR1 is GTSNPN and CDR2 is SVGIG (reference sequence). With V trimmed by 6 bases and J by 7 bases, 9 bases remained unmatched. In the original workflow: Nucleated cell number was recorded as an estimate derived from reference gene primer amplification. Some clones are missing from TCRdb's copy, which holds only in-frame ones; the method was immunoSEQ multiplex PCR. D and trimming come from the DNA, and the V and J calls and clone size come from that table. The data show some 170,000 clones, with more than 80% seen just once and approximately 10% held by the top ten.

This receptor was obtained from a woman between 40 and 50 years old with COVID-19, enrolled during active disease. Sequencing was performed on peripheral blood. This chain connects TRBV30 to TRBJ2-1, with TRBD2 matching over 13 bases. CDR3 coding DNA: TGTGCCTGCAATAAGGGGACTAGCGGGGATAATGAGCAGTTCTTC. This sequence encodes CACNKGTSGDNEQFF.